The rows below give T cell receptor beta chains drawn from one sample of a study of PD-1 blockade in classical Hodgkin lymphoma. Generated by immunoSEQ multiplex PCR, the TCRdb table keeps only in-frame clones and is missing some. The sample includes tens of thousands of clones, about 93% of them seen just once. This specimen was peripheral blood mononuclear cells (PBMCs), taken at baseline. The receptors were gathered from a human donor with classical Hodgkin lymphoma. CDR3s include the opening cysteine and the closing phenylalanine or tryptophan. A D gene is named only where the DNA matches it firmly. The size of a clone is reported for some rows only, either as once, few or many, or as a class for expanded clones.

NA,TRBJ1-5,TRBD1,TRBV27,TGTGCCAGCAGTCCATGGGACAGCCTGGATCAGCCCCAGCATTTT,CASSPWDSLDQPQHF
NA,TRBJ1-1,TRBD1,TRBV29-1,TGCAGCGCAGTTTACGGGACAGGGGTAACCGGCGCTGAAGCTTTCTTT,CSAVYGTGVTGAEAFF
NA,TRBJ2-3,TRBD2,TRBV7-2,TGTGCCAGCAGCTTAAGGGACTACACGGAGGATACGCAGTATTTT,CASSLRDYTEDTQYF
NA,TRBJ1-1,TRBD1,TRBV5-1,TGCGCCAGCAGCTTGGGACAGGGCTTTGAAGCTTTCTTT,CASSLGQGFEAFF
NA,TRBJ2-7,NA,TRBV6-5,TGTGCCAGCAGTTACTCTCAGGGAGCCTACGAGCAGTACTTC,CASSYSQGAYEQYF
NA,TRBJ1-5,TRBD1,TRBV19,TGTGCCAGTAGTGGGACAGGCCTCTCAAATCAGCCCCAGCATTTT,CASSGTGLSNQPQHF
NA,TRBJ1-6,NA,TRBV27,TGTGCCAGCAGTTTAGACAGGCCAAGCTCCTATAATTCACCCCTCCACTTT,CASSLDRPSSYNSPLHF
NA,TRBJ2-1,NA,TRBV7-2,TGTGCCAGCAGCCCCCGACTAGTGGTTGGGTCCTACAATGAGCAGTTCTTC,CASSPRLVVGSYNEQFF
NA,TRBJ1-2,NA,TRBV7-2,TGTGCCAGCAGCCGGGTGACTGCTACTGATGGCTACACCTTC,CASSRVTATDGYTF
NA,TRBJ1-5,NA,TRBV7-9,TGTGCCAGCAGCTTAATAGGGAGCAATCAGCCCCAGCATTTT,CASSLIGSNQPQHF
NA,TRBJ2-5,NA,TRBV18,TGTGCCAGCTCACGGGCAGGGGCCCAAGAGACCCAGTACTTC,CASSRAGAQETQYF
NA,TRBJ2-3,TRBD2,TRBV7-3,TGTGCCAGCAGCTTAGGGACTAGCGGTTCTAGCTCAGATACGCAGTATTTT,CASSLGTSGSSSDTQYF
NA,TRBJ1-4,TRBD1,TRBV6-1,TGTGCCAGCAGTGAAGGGGACAGGGAAGACGAAAAACTGTTTTTT,CASSEGDREDEKLFF
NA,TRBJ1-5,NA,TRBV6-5,TGTGCCAGCAGGCTGCGGGGCCCAAATCAGCCCCAGCATTTT,CASRLRGPNQPQHF
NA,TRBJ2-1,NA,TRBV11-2,TGTGCCAGCAGCTTAGACTCCTACAATGAGCAGTTCTTC,CASSLDSYNEQFF
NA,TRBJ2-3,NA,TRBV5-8,TGTGCCAGCAGCTTGTATCTGGGGGCGCAAGATACGCAGTATTTT,CASSLYLGAQDTQYF
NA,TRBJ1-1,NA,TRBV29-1,TGCAGCGTTGTTTTGAGGAGTAAGGTAACTGAAGCTTTCTTT,CSVVLRSKVTEAFF
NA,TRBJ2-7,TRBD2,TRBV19,TGTGCCAGTAGTAGTAGCGGGAGGTCGTCTAGCGAGCAGTACTTC,CASSSSGRSSSEQYF
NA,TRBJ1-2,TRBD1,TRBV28,TGTGCCAGCAGTTCCGGACAGGCTAACTATGGCTACACCTTC,CASSSGQANYGYTF
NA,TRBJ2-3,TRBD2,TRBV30,TGTGCCTGGAGTGTCACCCCCTACCCGGGACTAGCGGGGGGGAGGAATACGCAGTATTTT,CAWSVTPYPGLAGGRNTQYF
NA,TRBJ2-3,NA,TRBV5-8,TGTGCCAGCAGCCGCACAGATACGCAGTATTTT,CASSRTDTQYF
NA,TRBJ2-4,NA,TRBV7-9,TGTGCCAGCAGCCCTACTGCCCCAAACATTCAGTACTTC,CASSPTAPNIQYF
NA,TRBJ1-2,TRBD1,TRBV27,TGTGCCAGCAGGGTGGGCGGGACAGGGGATGGCTACACCTTC,CASRVGGTGDGYTF
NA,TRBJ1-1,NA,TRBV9,TGTGCCAGCAGCGTAGCTGGGGGGACCGGATCTGAAGCTTTCTTT,CASSVAGGTGSEAFF
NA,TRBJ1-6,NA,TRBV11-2,TGTGCCAGCAGCGGTATCGGGGGGGCTACTAATTCACCCCTCCACTTT,CASSGIGGATNSPLHF
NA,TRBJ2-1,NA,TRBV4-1,TGCGCCAGCAGCCAAGATAGGTCGGGGGGCCGGTACAATGAGCAGTTCTTC,CASSQDRSGGRYNEQFF
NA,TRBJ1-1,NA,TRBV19,TGTGCCAGTAGTATATTCGGCAGGGCTGACACTGAAGCTTTCTTT,CASSIFGRADTEAFF
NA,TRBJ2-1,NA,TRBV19,TGTGCCAGTAGTATTGGGAGAGGGGCAGGTTACAATGAGCAGTTCTTC,CASSIGRGAGYNEQFF
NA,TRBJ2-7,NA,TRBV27,TGTGCCAGCAGTTTAGAAAGCTCCTACGAGCAGTACTTC,CASSLESSYEQYF
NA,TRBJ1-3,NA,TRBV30,TGTGCCTGCAATATTGAGATTGGAAACACCATATATTTT,CACNIEIGNTIYF
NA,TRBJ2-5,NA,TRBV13,TGTGCCAGCAGCTTAGGACAAGAGACCCAGTACTTC,CASSLGQETQYF
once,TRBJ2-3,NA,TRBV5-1,TGCGCCAGCACGGGAACCAACACAGATACGCAGTATTTT,CASTGTNTDTQYF
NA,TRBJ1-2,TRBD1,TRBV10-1,TGCGCCACTGCCATAATGAGCACAGGGGAGAGTGGCTACACCTTC,CATAIMSTGESGYTF
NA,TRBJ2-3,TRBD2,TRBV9,TGTGCCAGCAGCGTAGAAGCGGGGGGCCCTGATACGCAGTATTTT,CASSVEAGGPDTQYF
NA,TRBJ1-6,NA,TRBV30,TGTGCCTGGAGTCCTAAGGGGTTTAAGTTTCCACCCCTCCACTTT,CAWSPKGFKFPPLHF
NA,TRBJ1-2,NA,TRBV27,TGTGCCAGCAGTTACTTATTCTCGGGAAATGGCTACACCTTC,CASSYLFSGNGYTF
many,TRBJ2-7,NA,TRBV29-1,TGCAGCGCAACAGGGAAGAACGAGCAGTACTTC,CSATGKNEQYF
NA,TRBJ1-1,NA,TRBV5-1,TGCGCCAGCAGCTTGGGAAGTAACACTGAAGCTTTCTTT,CASSLGSNTEAFF
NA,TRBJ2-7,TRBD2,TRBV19,TGTGCCAGTAGTGCTCTAGCGGAACCCCCCTTTGAGCAGTACTTC,CASSALAEPPFEQYF
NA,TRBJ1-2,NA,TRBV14,TGTGCCAGCAGCCAAGAGATAGGGAACCATGGCTACACCTTC,CASSQEIGNHGYTF
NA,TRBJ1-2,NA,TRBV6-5,TGTGCCAGCAGTGAAACTAGTAACTATGGCTACACCTTC,CASSETSNYGYTF
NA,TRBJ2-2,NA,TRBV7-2,TGTGCCAACAGGCTGGCGACCGGGGAGCTGTTTTTT,CANRLATGELFF
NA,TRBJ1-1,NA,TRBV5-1,TGCGCCAGCAGCCCATTAGGGCCGACGGAGGCGACTGAAGCTTTCTTT,CASSPLGPTEATEAFF
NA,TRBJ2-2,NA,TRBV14,TGTGCCAGCAGCCAAGAGTATCAGGGGTGGATGTCGTCCGGGGAGCTGTTTTTT,CASSQEYQGWMSSGELFF
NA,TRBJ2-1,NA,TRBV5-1,TGCGCCAGCAGCTTGGCGGGGGACAACAGTCGTGAGCAGTTCTTC,CASSLAGDNSREQFF
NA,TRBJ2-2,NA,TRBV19,TGTGCCAGTAGTCCCAGCTCGCTAAACGGGGAGCTGTTTTTT,CASSPSSLNGELFF